The 23 T cell receptor beta chains below all came from one sample that was sequenced in a study of blood T cell repertoires in COVID-19. Produced via immunoSEQ multiplex PCR; TCRdb's table is partial and in-frame only. The data show hundreds of thousands of clones, with 85% to 90% seen just once and 0.9% to 1.2% held by the top ten. What was sequenced was PBMCs or T cells enriched from blood (not recorded which). Every receptor here comes from a man younger than 40 who had recovered from COVID-19.

The chain couples TRBV28 to TRBJ1-1, with D maybe TRBD1 (5 bases). Per the germline V gene, CDR1 is MDHEN and CDR2 is SYDVKM. The CDR3 consists of 14 residues. V gave up 6 bases and J gave up 2 bases, with 13 bases separating them. The CDR3 loop reads CASRAGLLNTEAFF. CDR3 nucleotide sequence: TGTGCCAGCAGGGCAGGGCTACTCAACACTGAAGCTTTCTTT.

The chain carries TRBV2 and TRBJ2-2, with 7 bases identical to TRBD1. The CDR3 spans 15 residues. Looked up from germline, CDR1 is SNHLY and CDR2 is FYNNEI. J lost 5 bases, V lost 6 bases, and 9 bases had no gene match. This CDR3 is CASRGGPSGTGELFF. CDR3 nucleotide sequence: TGTGCCAGCAGAGGGGGCCCGTCGGGAACCGGGGAGCTGTTTTTT.

The chain joins TRBV10-1 to TRBJ2-3; D is unclear. Germline lookup yields CDR1 WNHNN and CDR2 SYGVQD (reference sequence). The CDR3 extends over 13 amino acids. Between the trimmed V and J ends, which lost 2 bases and 5 bases, there was a span of 8 bases. Here the CDR3 reads CASSEALGDTQYF. The CDR3 DNA is TGCGCCAGCAGTGAGGCCCTCGGAGATACGCAGTATTTT.

The chain employs TRBV2 and TRBJ2-4; perhaps TRBD1 as D (6 bases). Deletions cut 7 bases from V and 5 bases from J, with 12 bases between. CDR3 length equals 13 residues. Per germline, CDR1 SNHLY and CDR2 FYNNEI. The DNA for the CDR3 is TGTGCCAGCAAGTACAGGGCCGAAAACATTCAGTACTTC. Protein sequence: CASKYRAENIQYF.

The CDR3 here is CASSLEPSGMGSYNEQFF. The CDR3 DNA follows: TGCGCCAGCAGCTTGGAGCCTAGCGGGATGGGGTCCTACAATGAGCAGTTCTTC. The chain links TRBV5-1 to TRBJ2-1; the match to TRBD2 covers 9 bases. CDR3 length: 18 residues. Per the germline V gene, CDR1 is SGHRS and CDR2 is YFSETQ. J was trimmed by 1 base and V by 0 bases; bases with no gene match: 8.

The chain couples TRBV14 to TRBJ2-2; 7 nucleotides agree with TRBD2. Looked up from germline, CDR1 is SGHDN and CDR2 is FVKESK. V shed 2 bases, J shed 4 bases, and the junction held 10 bases outside the gene matches. The CDR3 sequence is 17 residues long. The CDR3 loop reads CASSQSLGLEVTGELFF. The DNA of the CDR3 is TGTGCCAGCAGCCAATCGTTAGGACTAGAGGTCACCGGGGAGCTGTTTTTT.

The chain uses TRBV19 and TRBJ1-5, with TRBD1 identical over 8 bases. Germline trimming cut 4 bases from V and 6 bases from J; bases unmatched to any gene: 11. In germline, CDR1 is LNHDA, CDR2 SQIVND (reference sequence). The CDR3 covers 16 residues. The CDR3: CASSTGPGGYFQPQHF. The CDR3 bases are TGTGCCAGTAGTACGGGACCAGGGGGCTATTTTCAGCCCCAGCATTTT.

The chain couples TRBV27 to TRBJ2-7, with D unresolved. Germline CDR1 is MNHEY and CDR2 is SMNVEV (reference sequence). This CDR3 contains 14 residues. The V gene lost 1 base and the J gene lost 5 bases, with 12 bases spanning the gap. The CDR3 region is CASSLWALGHEQYF. CDR3 bases: TGTGCCAGCAGTTTATGGGCGCTGGGCCACGAGCAGTACTTC.

The count of this clone is one. The chain links TRBV27 to TRBJ1-3; TRBD1 matches at 10 bases. The V and J ends lost 5 bases and 9 bases, in that order; junction bases with no gene match: 4. Germline loops: CDR1 MNHEY, CDR2 SMNVEV (reference sequence). This CDR3 has 13 amino acids. The CDR3 protein is CASSRTGGATIYF. CDR3 bases: TGTGCCAGCAGTAGGACAGGGGGAGCCACCATATATTTT.

On this clone itself: The junction shows a germline mismatch at one end, possibly a read error. V usage is TRBV5-6 and J usage is TRBJ1-1; D is uncertain. This CDR3 is 13 amino acids long. Germline V gene data show CDR1 as SGHDT and CDR2 as YYEEEE. CDR3 region: CASSPNQDTEAFF. CDR3 nucleotides: TGTGCTAGCAGCCCGAATCAGGACACTGAAGCTTTCTTT.

CDR3: CASSFSGAGELFF. The CDR3 DNA is TGTGCCAGCAGTTTTTCAGGGGCCGGGGAGCTGTTTTTT. This chain links TRBV27 with TRBJ2-2, with TRBD1 as a possible D gene (6 bases). Germline-derived CDR1 and CDR2 are MNHEY and SMNVEV (reference sequence). V was pared by 3 bases and J by 6 bases, with 8 bases between. The CDR3 consists of 13 residues.

V usage is TRBV5-1 and J usage is TRBJ2-3; 10 positions agree with TRBD2. The CDR3 extends over 16 amino acids. Per germline, CDR1 SGHRS and CDR2 YFSETQ. Unmatched junction bases numbered 9, after V lost 3 bases and J lost 5 bases. The CDR3 DNA sequence: TGCGCCAGCAGCTCAGCTAGCGGGAGAGTGGAAGATACGCAGTATTTT. This encodes CASSSASGRVEDTQYF.

This clone occurred once. The chain has TRBV7-2 and TRBJ1-5; 8 bases are a match to TRBD1. Germline V lookup: CDR1 SGHTA, CDR2 FQGNSA. The J segment lost 4 bases and the V segment lost 6 bases, leaving 5 bases of the junction unmatched. The CDR3 runs to 14 residues. The CDR3 loop reads CASRLGQANQPQHF. The CDR3 DNA follows: TGTGCCAGCAGGTTGGGACAGGCTAATCAGCCCCAGCATTTT.

The chain recombines TRBV6-5 with TRBJ2-5, with 7 bases aligning to TRBD2. CDR1 is MNHEY, CDR2 SVGAGI, per germline. The CDR3 runs 14 residues. J lost 4 bases, V lost 0 bases, and 2 bases had no gene match. In DNA, the CDR3 is TGTGCCAGCAGTTACTCAGCGGGACCAGAGACCCAGTACTTC. The encoded protein is CASSYSAGPETQYF.

The chain recombines TRBV5-1 with TRBJ1-1; 7 bases line up with TRBD1. Germline CDR1 is SGHRS and CDR2 is YFSETQ. This CDR3 has 17 residues. Unmatched junction bases numbered 20, after V lost 5 bases and J lost 7 bases. The CDR3 loop reads CASRLLTGTALAGEAFF. CDR3 coding DNA: TGCGCCAGCAGGCTGTTAACCGGGACAGCCCTTGCAGGTGAAGCTTTCTTT.

The V and J genes are TRBV28 and TRBJ2-1; a weak D match, TRBD2 (7 bases). This CDR3 region has 14 residues. The germline V and J ends were trimmed by 7 bases and 4 bases, with 14 bases remaining between them. Looked up from germline, CDR1 is MDHEN and CDR2 is SYDVKM. CDR3 nucleotides: TGTGCCAGCACCGTAGAGGGGGGGTACAATGAGCAGTTCTTC. Its translation is CASTVEGGYNEQFF.

The V and J genes are TRBV18 and TRBJ1-1; maybe TRBD1 (5 bases). V gave up 3 bases and J gave up 4 bases, with 12 bases separating them. This CDR3 contains 14 residues. Germline V gene sequence: CDR1 KGHSH, CDR2 LQKENI. In DNA form, the CDR3 reads TGTGCCAGCTCACCTGACGGGGGAAGCACTGAAGCTTTCTTT. Amino acids: CASSPDGGSTEAFF.

The V call is TRBV7-9, the J call TRBJ2-7; 7 nucleotides line up with TRBD1. Germline CDR1 and CDR2: SEHNR and FQNEAQ (reference sequence). This CDR3 region has 14 residues. V was clipped by 5 bases and J by 6 bases; unmatched bases: 10. This CDR3 is CASSPGQFGSEQYF. The DNA for the CDR3 is TGTGCCAGCAGCCCGGGACAGTTCGGCTCCGAGCAGTACTTC.

Only one count was recorded for this clone. V is TRBV18 and J is TRBJ1-1; 9 bases map to TRBD1. In germline, CDR1 is KGHSH, CDR2 LQKENI. Germline trimming cut 4 bases from V and 1 base from J; bases unmatched to any gene: 1. The CDR3 is made up of 14 amino acids. Here the CDR3 reads CASSRQGGNTEAFF. CDR3 nucleotide sequence: TGTGCCAGCTCACGACAGGGGGGGAACACTGAAGCTTTCTTT.

The V gene is TRBV7-6, the J gene TRBJ2-7, with 11 bases aligning to TRBD2. Looked up from germline, CDR1 is SGHVS and CDR2 is FNYEAQ. This CDR3 contains 16 residues. The J segment lost 5 bases and the V segment lost 1 base, leaving 7 bases of the junction unmatched. The CDR3 sequence is CASSLVASGRLNEQYF. CDR3 nucleotide sequence: TGTGCCAGCAGCTTAGTGGCTAGCGGGAGGCTAAACGAGCAGTACTTC.

The V call is TRBV5-4, the J call TRBJ2-1; TRBD2 aligns across 11 bases. V was clipped by 5 bases and J by 10 bases; unmatched bases: 5. Germline values: CDR1 SGHNT, CDR2 YYREEE (reference sequence). This CDR3 has 13 residues. Here the CDR3 reads CASSPTSGKEQFF. CDR3 bases: TGTGCCAGCAGTCCGACTAGCGGGAAGGAGCAGTTCTTC.

The chain recombines TRBV5-1 with TRBJ1-6; D possibly corresponds to TRBD1 (5 bases). The CDR3 is 15 amino acids. Germline V gene lookup returns CDR1 SGHRS and CDR2 YFSETQ. Deletions cut 3 bases from V and 10 bases from J, with 17 bases between. The CDR3: CASSSGLRKGSPLHF. CDR3 nucleotide sequence: TGCGCCAGCAGCTCGGGACTCAGAAAAGGATCACCCCTCCACTTT.

This chain connects TRBV12-5 to TRBJ2-1; 7 nucleotides align to TRBD1. The trim removed 1 base at V and 8 bases at J, leaving 5 bases unmatched. CDR1 LGHNT and CDR2 FRNRAP come from the germline V gene. The CDR3 spans 14 residues. This CDR3 is CASGLEGQIHEQFF. In DNA form, the CDR3 reads TGTGCTAGTGGTTTGGAGGGACAGATCCATGAGCAGTTCTTC.